Shown below are 5 T cell receptor beta chains from a single sample sequenced in a study of blood T cell repertoires in COVID-19. The table came from immunoSEQ multiplex PCR; TCRdb's copy has only in-frame clones and leaves some out. This table holds more than 200,000 clones, about 88% found once. The material sequenced was peripheral blood. These receptors were collected from a man aged 65 to 85 with acute or convalescent COVID-19.

The J gene is TRBJ1-2, the V gene TRBV6-2 or TRBV6-3, with D possibly matching TRBD1 (5 bases). This CDR3 is built from 14 residues. CDR1 is MNHEY, CDR2 SVGEGT, per germline. V shed 5 bases and J shed 13 bases, with 23 bases lying between them. Written as DNA, the CDR3 is TGTGCCAGCAGTCCGCACCCATCGGGGGGGGATTGCACCTTC. Its protein is CASSPHPSGGDCTF.

J is TRBJ1-2 and V is TRBV21-1. TRBV21-1 is annotated as a pseudogene. CDR3 length: 10 amino acids. CDR3 amino acids: CECQNRGYTF. As DNA, the CDR3 is TGCGAGTGTCAAAATCGTGGCTACACCTTC.

CDR3 in DNA: TGTGCCAGCAGCTCGCTAGTAGAGAGGACTGAAGCTTTCTTT. Translation: CASSSLVERTEAFF. The chain is built from TRBV7-9 and TRBJ1-1; D unresolved. Trimming removed 4 bases at V and 5 bases at J, with 14 bases between. This CDR3 region has 14 residues. Looked up from germline, CDR1 is SEHNR and CDR2 is FQNEAQ (reference sequence).

The chain carries TRBV12-3 or TRBV12-4 and TRBJ2-7; D call uncertain. This CDR3 spans 12 amino acids. Trimming removed 6 bases from V and 5 bases from J, with 11 bases in between. The CDR3 loop is CASRPDKNEQYF. The CDR3 bases are TGTGCCAGCAGACCTGACAAAAACGAGCAGTACTTC.

This chain connects TRBV7-2 to TRBJ2-4, with TRBD1 matching 7 bases. The V gene's germline CDR1 is SGHTA and CDR2 FQGNSA. The CDR3 length is 15 residues. J lost 4 bases, V lost 1 base, and 4 bases had no gene match. The CDR3 coding sequence is TGTGCCAGCAGCTTAGAGACAGGGCTGAAAAACATTCAGTACTTC. This translates into CASSLETGLKNIQYF.